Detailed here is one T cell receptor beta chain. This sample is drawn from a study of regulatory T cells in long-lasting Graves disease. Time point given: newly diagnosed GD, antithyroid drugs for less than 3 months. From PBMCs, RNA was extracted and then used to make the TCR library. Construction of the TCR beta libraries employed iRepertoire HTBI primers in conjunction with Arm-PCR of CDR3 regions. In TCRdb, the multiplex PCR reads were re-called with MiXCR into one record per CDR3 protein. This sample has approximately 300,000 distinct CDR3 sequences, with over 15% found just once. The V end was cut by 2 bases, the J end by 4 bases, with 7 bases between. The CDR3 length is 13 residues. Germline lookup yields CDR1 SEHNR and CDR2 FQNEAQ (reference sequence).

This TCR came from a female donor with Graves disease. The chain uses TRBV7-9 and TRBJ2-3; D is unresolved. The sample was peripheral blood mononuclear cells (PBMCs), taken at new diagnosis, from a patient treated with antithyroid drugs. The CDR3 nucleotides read TGTGCCAGCAGCTTATTAGTGTCAGATACGCAGTATTTT. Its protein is CASSLLVSDTQYF.